The present T cell receptor beta chain was sequenced within a study of T cells in localized non-small cell lung cancer. The CDR3 has 16 amino acids. The V and J ends lost 6 bases and 0 bases respectively, with 16 bases between them. Germline values: CDR1 LNHDA, CDR2 SQIVND (reference sequence). Study-wide points: Tumor samples were not multi-region, leaving intratumor heterogeneity unexcluded. Uninvolved adjacent lung, not tumor, had the highest T cell clonality.

TCRdb's table, derived via immunoSEQ multiplex PCR, lists solely in-frame clones and lacks some. The table lists approximately 1,900 clones, 20% to 25% of them singletons. As regards this clone: The antigen remains unidentified.

The sequenced sample was lung tumor tissue, obtained before any cancer treatment. The chain is built from TRBV19 and TRBJ2-3; D call uncertain. The receptor was isolated from a woman aged 40-69 years with stage I lung adenocarcinoma. The CDR3 DNA is TGTGCCAGTAGATCCATCGATCAGGCCAGCACAGATACGCAGTATTTT. This gives the protein CASRSIDQASTDTQYF. The full variable domain, rest sourced from reference TRBV19 and TRBJ2-3, is DGGITQSPKYLFRKEGQNVTLSCEQNLNHDAMYWYRQDPGQGLRLIYYSQIVNDFQKGDIAEGYSVSREKKESFPLTVTSAQKNPTAFYLCASRSIDQASTDTQYFGPGTRLTVL.